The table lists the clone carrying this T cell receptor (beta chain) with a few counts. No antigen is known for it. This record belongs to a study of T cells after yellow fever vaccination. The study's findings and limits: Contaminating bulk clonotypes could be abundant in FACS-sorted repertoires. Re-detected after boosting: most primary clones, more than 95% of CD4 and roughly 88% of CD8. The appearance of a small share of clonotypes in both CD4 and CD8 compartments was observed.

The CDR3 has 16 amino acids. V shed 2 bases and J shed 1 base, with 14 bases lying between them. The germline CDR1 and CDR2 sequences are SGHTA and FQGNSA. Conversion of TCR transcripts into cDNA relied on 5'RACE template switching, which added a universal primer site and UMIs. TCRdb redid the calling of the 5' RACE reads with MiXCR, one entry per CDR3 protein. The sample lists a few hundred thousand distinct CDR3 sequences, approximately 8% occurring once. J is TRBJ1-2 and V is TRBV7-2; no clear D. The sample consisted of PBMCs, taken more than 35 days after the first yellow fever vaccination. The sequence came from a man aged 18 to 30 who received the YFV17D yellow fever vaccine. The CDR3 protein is CASSLTSGIVNYGYTF. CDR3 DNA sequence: TGTGCCAGCAGCTTAACGTCGGGGATCGTTAACTATGGCTACACCTTC. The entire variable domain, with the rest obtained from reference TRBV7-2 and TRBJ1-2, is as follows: GAGVSQSPSNKVTEKGKDVELRCDPISGHTALYWYRQSLGQGLEFLIYFQGNSAPDKSGLPSDRFSAERTGGSVSTLTIQRTQQEDSAVYLCASSLTSGIVNYGYTFGSGTRLTVV.